Each of the 25 T cell receptor beta chains below was sequenced from the same sample in a study of blood T cell repertoires in COVID-19 (dated by TCRdb to 2018 to 2020). Library construction relied on the immunoSEQ multiplex PCR assay. This is the immuneACCESS table as TCRdb keeps it, with only in-frame sequences that have V and J called. A part of the clones is gone; compared with another copy, unresolved V genes explain less than half, and the rest is unexplained. This sample is represented by 100,000 to 120,000 clones; about 75% of them were singletons. The ten largest account for 16% of the sample. The specimen sequenced was peripheral blood. These receptors all stem from a woman older than 75 with active or convalescent COVID-19.

A few counts support this clone. The rearrangement joins TRBV27 to TRBJ2-1; 9 positions match TRBD1. The CDR3 loop spans 15 amino acids. The V and J ends lost 8 bases and 4 bases, in that order; junction bases with no gene match: 9. Germline CDR1 and CDR2: MNHEY and SMNVEV (reference sequence). CDR3 in amino acids: CASGSGQGIYNEQFF. In DNA, the CDR3 is TGTGCCAGCGGTTCGGGACAGGGAATTTACAATGAGCAGTTCTTC.

The rearrangement links TRBV5-1 to TRBJ2-1; 9 positions agree with TRBD2. This CDR3 region has 16 residues. Germline V lookup: CDR1 SGHRS, CDR2 YFSETQ. V lost 1 base, J lost 6 bases, and 8 bases stayed unmatched. The CDR3 nucleotides read TGCGCCAGCAGCTTGTTAGGCGGGAGGGCAGCCAATGAGCAGTTCTTC. Translation: CASSLLGGRAANEQFF.

The chain couples TRBV7-2 to TRBJ1-5, with D hard to call. Germline CDR1 reads SGHTA; CDR2 reads FQGNSA. CDR3 size: 14 residues. Trimming cost V 3 bases and J 8 bases, with 14 bases left between them. CDR3 region: CASSFNSGMEPQHF. The CDR3 bases are TGTGCCAGCAGCTTCAACAGCGGCATGGAGCCCCAGCATTTT.

V and J are TRBV11-1 and TRBJ1-2, with D hard to call. The V end lost 1 base, the J end lost 3 bases, and 9 bases lay between the germline ends. The CDR3 consists of 14 residues. Germline-derived CDR1 and CDR2 are SGHAT and FQDESV (reference sequence). The DNA of the CDR3 is TGTGCCAGCAGCTTAGGTCATCGGGACTATGGCTACACCTTC. Its translation: CASSLGHRDYGYTF.

The chain carries TRBV15 and TRBJ1-6, with TRBD1 matching 7 bases. Germline CDR1 and CDR2: LNHNV and YYDKDF (reference sequence). This CDR3 spans 15 amino acids. Trimming removed 4 bases from V and 5 bases from J; junction bases left unmatched: 5. CDR3 nucleotides: TGTGCCACCAGCACCTACAGGGGAGATAATTCACCCCTCCACTTT. Protein product: CATSTYRGDNSPLHF.

This clone showed up just a few times. The chain is built from TRBV10-2 and TRBJ2-1; D perhaps matches TRBD2 (5 bases). The CDR3 has 15 amino acids. Germline V gene sequence: CDR1 WSHSY, CDR2 SAAADI. Deletions cut 7 bases from V and 0 bases from J, with 13 bases between. CDR3 amino acids: CASMKSTNSYNEQFF. CDR3 DNA sequence: TGCGCCAGCATGAAGTCGACTAACTCCTACAATGAGCAGTTCTTC.

This clone showed up just a few times. The CDR3 DNA reads as TGTGCCAGCAGCACCTCAACAGGGGCCTACGAGCAGTACTTC. It encodes CASSTSTGAYEQYF. This chain connects TRBV11-2 to TRBJ2-7; TRBD1 matches 7 bases. Germline CDR1 is SGHAT and CDR2 is FQNNGV. J gave up 2 bases and V 5 bases, and 6 bases lay outside the gene matches. This CDR3 region has 14 residues.

CDR3: CASRASGNTGELFF. The CDR3 DNA follows: TGTGCCAGCAGGGCCAGCGGAAACACCGGGGAGCTGTTTTTT. V gene TRBV6-5 combines with J gene TRBJ2-2, with TRBD2 as a possible D gene (5 bases). The germline gives CDR1 MNHEY, CDR2 SVGAGI. CDR3 length: 14 residues. Trimming cost V 6 bases and J 2 bases, with 10 bases left between them.

This clone has only one observation. The chain employs TRBV19 and TRBJ1-5; 9 bases fit TRBD1. Trimming took 5 bases from V and 6 from J; bases not matched to a gene: 11. Germline loops: CDR1 LNHDA, CDR2 SQIVND (reference sequence). This CDR3 spans 16 amino acids. CDR3 DNA sequence: TGTGCCAGTAGTGCTACAACAGGGGGCTTCGGTCAGCCCCAGCATTTT. It translates to CASSATTGGFGQPQHF.

The chain carries TRBV12-3 or TRBV12-4 and TRBJ2-3; tentatively, D is TRBD2 (5 bases). Trimming cost V 5 bases and J 8 bases, with 11 bases left between them. This CDR3 spans 12 amino acids. For the CDR3, the DNA is TGTGCCAGCAGTCCCAGCCGGGGTACGCAGTATTTT. Protein: CASSPSRGTQYF.

The V call is TRBV5-1, the J call TRBJ2-7; no firm D call. The ends were cut back, 4 bases at V and 3 bases at J, with 14 bases in the middle. Germline V CDR1 and CDR2: SGHRS, YFSETQ. There are 14 residues in the CDR3. The CDR3, as DNA: TGCGCCAGCAGCCGTGAGCGTCCCGACTACGAGCAGTACTTC. Translation gives CASSRERPDYEQYF.

The CDR3 DNA sequence: TGCGCCAGCAGCTTGCGGGGGGATGACTCCTACAATGAGCAGTTCTTC. This encodes CASSLRGDDSYNEQFF. The V gene is TRBV5-1, the J gene TRBJ2-1; 7 positions match TRBD2. The CDR3 sequence is 16 residues long. V lost 1 base to trimming and J lost 0 bases; unmatched junction nucleotides: 4. Germline lookup yields CDR1 SGHRS and CDR2 YFSETQ.

This clone was seen a few times. V is TRBV11-2 and J is TRBJ2-7, with TRBD2 as a possible D gene (5 bases). The CDR3 contains 14 residues. Germline CDR1 is SGHAT and CDR2 is FQNNGV. Trimming stripped 4 bases from V and 3 bases from J, with 13 bases between. The chain's CDR3 is CASSSIRGSYEQYF. The CDR3 region has the DNA TGTGCCAGCAGCTCCATCAGAGGGAGCTACGAGCAGTACTTC.

This clone has only a few counts. This rearrangement joins TRBV7-9 to TRBJ2-5, with 11 bases aligning to TRBD2. V dropped 2 bases and J dropped 5; count of bases not matched to a gene: 4. The V gene's germline CDR1 is SEHNR and CDR2 FQNEAQ (reference sequence). The CDR3 totals 15 residues. The CDR3 nucleotides are TGTGCCAGCAGCTTATTACTAGCGGGAGTGGAGACCCAGTACTTC. The encoded protein is CASSLLLAGVETQYF.

V usage is TRBV24-1 and J usage is TRBJ2-2; D possibly corresponds to TRBD2 (5 bases). Germline loops: CDR1 KGHDR, CDR2 SFDVKD. There are 12 residues in the CDR3. With 7 bases removed from V and 4 bases from J, the gap between germline ends came to 6 bases. The CDR3 here is CATRGLTGELFF. The CDR3 DNA reads as TGTGCCACCAGAGGACTCACCGGGGAGCTGTTTTTT.

The chain links TRBV27 to TRBJ1-5; 8 bases line up with TRBD1. Germline values: CDR1 MNHEY, CDR2 SMNVEV (reference sequence). The CDR3 totals 15 residues. Germline trimming cut 5 bases from V and 2 bases from J; bases unmatched to any gene: 5. In DNA, the CDR3 is TGTGCCAGCAGTGTCAGGGGGCCGGGCAATCAGCCCCAGCATTTT. Translated, it gives CASSVRGPGNQPQHF.

CDR3 bases: TGTGCCAGCAGTTTATGGGGGGGGACTAGCCTAGATGAGCAGTTCTTC. Its translation: CASSLWGGTSLDEQFF. The V and J genes are TRBV28 and TRBJ2-1, with TRBD2 matching over 9 bases. The CDR3 runs to 16 residues. Losses at the gene ends were 0 bases for V and 8 bases for J; bases not matched to a gene: 8. The germline gives CDR1 MDHEN, CDR2 SYDVKM.

The chain has TRBV28 and TRBJ1-1; 9 nucleotides align to TRBD1. The germline CDR1 and CDR2 sequences are MDHEN and SYDVKM. There are 14 residues in the CDR3. V shed 8 bases and J 6 bases; nucleotides not matched to a gene: 10. CDR3 residues: CASQNWDRAAEAFF. The CDR3 DNA sequence: TGTGCCAGCCAAAATTGGGACAGGGCGGCTGAAGCTTTCTTT. The full variable domain, with the rest looked up from reference TRBV28 and TRBJ1-1, is DVKVTQSSRYLVKRTGEKVFLECVQDMDHENMFWYRQDPGLGLRLIYFSYDVKMKEKGDIPEGYSVSREKKERFSLILESASTNQTSMYLCASQNWDRAAEAFFGQGTRLTVV.

V and J are TRBV10-3 and TRBJ1-1, with 7 bases that match TRBD1. The germline gives CDR1 ENHRY, CDR2 SYGVKD. The CDR3 consists of 14 residues. V lost 7 bases and J lost 2; bases outside the gene matches: 7. The CDR3 DNA is TGTGCCATCACCAAGGGACAGATTAACACTGAAGCTTTCTTT. Amino acids: CAITKGQINTEAFF.

The J gene is TRBJ2-3, the V gene TRBV24-1; D is ambiguous. Germline CDR1 reads KGHDR; CDR2 reads SFDVKD. The V end was cut by 2 bases, the J end by 4 bases, with 6 bases between. The CDR3 length is 13 residues. The CDR3 sequence is CATSDSGSDTQYF. The CDR3 DNA reads TGTGCCACCAGTGATTCCGGGTCAGATACGCAGTATTTT.

In its sample, this clone was seen a few times. V usage is TRBV7-3 and J usage is TRBJ1-1, with no clear D. CDR1 is SGHTA and CDR2 is FQGTGA in the germline V gene. V shed 5 bases and J shed 1 base, with 8 bases lying between them. This CDR3 has 13 amino acids. Here the CDR3 reads CASSTDKNTEAFF. The CDR3 DNA sequence: TGTGCCAGCAGCACCGACAAGAACACTGAAGCTTTCTTT.

V gene TRBV12-3 or TRBV12-4 combines with J gene TRBJ1-2, with a weak D call TRBD1 (5 bases). The CDR3 loop spans 13 amino acids. V was shortened by 3 bases and J by 5 bases, with 10 bases between the two germline ends. This CDR3 reads CASSFGGRYGYTF. CDR3 sequence (DNA): TGTGCCAGCAGTTTCGGGGGGAGGTATGGCTACACCTTC.

The chain employs TRBV7-9 and TRBJ2-1, with a tentative D call TRBD2 (5 bases). V gave up 5 bases and J gave up 5 bases, with 19 bases separating them. The V gene's germline CDR1 is SEHNR and CDR2 FQNEAQ (reference sequence). The CDR3 spans 16 residues. The CDR3 sequence is CASSMAGTAPNNEQFF. For the CDR3, the DNA is TGTGCCAGCAGCATGGCGGGTACAGCTCCTAACAATGAGCAGTTCTTC.

The CDR3 DNA reads as TGTGCCAGCAGCTTCCAGGGGTTTACCGGGGAGCTGTTTTTT. Translating gives CASSFQGFTGELFF. The chain carries TRBV7-9 and TRBJ2-2; D might be TRBD1 (6 bases). The CDR3 has 14 amino acids. Germline V lookup: CDR1 SEHNR, CDR2 FQNEAQ (reference sequence). Trimming stripped 3 bases from V and 5 bases from J, with 10 bases between.

The V and J genes are TRBV28 and TRBJ2-7, with TRBD1 matching over 9 bases. Losses at the gene ends were 7 bases for V and 5 bases for J; bases not matched to a gene: 6. CDR3 length equals 13 residues. CDR1 and CDR2 (germline): MDHEN, SYDVKM. CDR3 protein: CASTGTGPHEQYF. The DNA for the CDR3 is TGTGCCAGCACCGGGACAGGGCCACACGAGCAGTACTTC.